What follows are 7 T cell receptor beta chains derived from one specimen sequenced in a study of shared clonotypes between healthy human individuals. Only in-frame clones appear in the TCRdb table, and some are missing; sequencing was by immunoSEQ multiplex PCR. In the table there are 450,000 to 500,000 clones, around four fifths of which are singletons. Specimen: PBMCs. Receptors originate from a woman in her thirties or forties in good health. Some clones in this sample may be carry-over from other donors' samples.

This chain connects TRBV4-1 to TRBJ2-7; 7 nucleotides align to TRBD2. There are 14 residues in the CDR3. The germline V gene encodes CDR1 MGHRA and CDR2 YSYEKL. V lost 2 bases to trimming and J lost 5 bases; unmatched junction nucleotides: 6. CDR3 in DNA: TGCGCCAGCAGCCAACTAGCGGCCTGGCACGAGCAGTACTTC. This sequence encodes CASSQLAAWHEQYF.

Concerning this clone: A much more abundant neighbour one base away suggests this may be a read error. V and J are TRBV6-5 and TRBJ1-5; D may be TRBD1 (6 bases). V lost 6 bases and J lost 0, with 9 bases in between. The CDR3 runs to 14 residues. CDR1 and CDR2 from the germline V gene are MNHEY and SVGAGI. The CDR3 reads CASSPGDSNQPQHF. In nucleotides, the CDR3 is TGTGCCAGCAGCCCAGGGGATAGCAATCAGCCCCAGCATTTT.

The chain combines TRBV28 with TRBJ2-6, with TRBD1 identical over 10 bases. The CDR3 totals 18 residues. V was clipped by 3 bases and J by 0 bases; unmatched bases: 5. In germline, CDR1 is MDHEN, CDR2 SYDVKM. Here the CDR3 DNA reads TGTGCCAGCAGTTTTTTGGGACAGGGGATCTCTGGGGCCAACGTCCTGACTTTC. Translation: CASSFLGQGISGANVLTF.

J is TRBJ2-5 and V is TRBV5-5; 7 nucleotides match TRBD2. There are 16 residues in the CDR3. Germline V lookup: CDR1 SGHKS, CDR2 YYEKEE (reference sequence). With 8 bases clipped from V and 2 bases from J, the junction kept 15 bases outside the gene matches. The CDR3 spells CASTPSGGGGQETQYF. DNA for the CDR3: TGTGCCAGTACCCCCTCGGGTGGCGGGGGTCAAGAGACCCAGTACTTC.

This clone was found a few times. The chain combines TRBV29-1 with TRBJ1-1; maybe TRBD1 (5 bases). Trimming took 2 bases from V and 5 from J, leaving 12 bases between them. The CDR3 has 13 residues. Germline V gives CDR1 SQVTM, CDR2 ANQGSEA. This CDR3 is CSVERGGGTEAFF. CDR3 sequence (DNA): TGCAGCGTTGAACGGGGCGGAGGGACTGAAGCTTTCTTT.

This clone was detected a few times. This sequence joins TRBV28 and TRBJ1-5; tentatively, D is TRBD1 (5 bases). The CDR3 has 14 residues. Germline CDR1 is MDHEN and CDR2 is SYDVKM. The ends were cut back, 5 bases at V and 5 bases at J, with 13 bases in the middle. The CDR3: CASSPSAGHQPQHF. Here the CDR3 DNA reads TGTGCCAGCAGTCCCTCGGCGGGGCATCAGCCCCAGCATTTT.

This chain connects TRBV18 to TRBJ2-7, with a possible D match to TRBD1 (6 bases). The germline V gene has CDR1 KGHSH and CDR2 LQKENI. The CDR3 spans 18 residues. Trimming took 2 bases from V and 6 from J, leaving 26 bases between them. CDR3 coding DNA: TGTGCCAGCTCACCATGTCCCCAACAGGGTACGGATACTTGCGAGCAGTACTTC. Translation: CASSPCPQQGTDTCEQYF.